This record concerns one TCR beta chain sequence. What it binds is unknown. The data were obtained in a study of T-cell reconstitution after alpha-beta-depleted transplantation in children. During its preparation, the TCRbeta library received unique molecular identifiers. TCRdb re-called the PCR reads with MiXCR, one entry per CDR3 protein. The table lists 200,000 to 250,000 distinct CDR3 sequences, approximately 6.9% of them singletons. General study findings and limits: Some patients owed their high day-60 TCRbeta diversity to surviving recipient T cells and thymic progenitors. Most T-cell counts and diversity one year after the transplant came from T cells that were newly produced. At around two months after transplant, the alpha-beta T cells were reportedly derived from several hundred expanded clones that came from non-depleted graft cells.

The clonotype originates from a boy younger than 10 with acute lymphoblastic leukemia, due to receive a stem cell transplant. The input for sequencing was PBMCs, taken before TCRalphabeta/CD19-depleted stem cell transplant.

In DNA, the CDR3 is TGTGCCAGCAGCACCGACAGGGAGCACCTCTCTGGGGCCAACGTCCTGACTTTC. As protein: CASSTDREHLSGANVLTF. This chain joins TRBV5-5 and TRBJ2-6; TRBD1 matches at 7 bases. Germline V gives CDR1 SGHKS, CDR2 YYEKEE (reference sequence). CDR3 length equals 18 residues. V was pared by 4 bases and J by 0 bases, with 10 bases of the junction left unmatched.